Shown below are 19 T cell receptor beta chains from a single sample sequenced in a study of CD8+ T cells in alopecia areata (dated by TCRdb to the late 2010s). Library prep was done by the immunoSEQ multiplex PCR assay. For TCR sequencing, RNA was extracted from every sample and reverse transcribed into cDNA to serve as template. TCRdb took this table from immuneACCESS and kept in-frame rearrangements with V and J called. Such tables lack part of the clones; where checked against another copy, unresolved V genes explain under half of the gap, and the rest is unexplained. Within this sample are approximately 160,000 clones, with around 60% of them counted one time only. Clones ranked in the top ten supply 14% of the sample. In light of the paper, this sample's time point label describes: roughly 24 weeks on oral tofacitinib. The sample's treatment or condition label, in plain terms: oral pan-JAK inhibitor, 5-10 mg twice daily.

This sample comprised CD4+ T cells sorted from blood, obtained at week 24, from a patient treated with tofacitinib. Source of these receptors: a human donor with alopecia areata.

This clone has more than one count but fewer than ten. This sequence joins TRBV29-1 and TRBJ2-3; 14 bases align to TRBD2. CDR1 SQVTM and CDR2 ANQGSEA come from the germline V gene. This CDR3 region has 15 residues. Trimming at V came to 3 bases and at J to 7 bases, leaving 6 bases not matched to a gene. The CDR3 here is CSVEPTSGGANTQYF. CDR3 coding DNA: TGCAGCGTTGAGCCGACTAGCGGGGGGGCCAATACGCAGTATTTT.

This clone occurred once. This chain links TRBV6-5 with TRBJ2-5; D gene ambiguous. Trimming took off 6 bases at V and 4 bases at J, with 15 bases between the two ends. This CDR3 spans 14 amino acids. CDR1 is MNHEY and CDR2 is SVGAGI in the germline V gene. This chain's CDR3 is CASSPGPRRETQYF. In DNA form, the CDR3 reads TGTGCCAGCAGCCCGGGCCCAAGGAGAGAGACCCAGTACTTC.

The CDR3: CASSERNQPQHF. CDR3 DNA sequence: TGTGCCAGCAGTGAAAGGAATCAGCCCCAGCATTTT. The gene calls are TRBV6-1 and TRBJ1-5; D gene ambiguous. Trimming took 2 bases from V and 4 from J, leaving 3 bases between them. Per the germline V gene, CDR1 is MNHNS and CDR2 is SASEGT. CDR3 length: 12 amino acids.

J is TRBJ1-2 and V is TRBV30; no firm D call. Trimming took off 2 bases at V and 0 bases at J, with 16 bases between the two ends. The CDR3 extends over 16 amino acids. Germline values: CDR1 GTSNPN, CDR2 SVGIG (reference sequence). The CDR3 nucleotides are TGTGCCTGGAGTTCTGAACTCCTTAGCCCTAACTATGGCTACACCTTC. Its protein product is CAWSSELLSPNYGYTF.

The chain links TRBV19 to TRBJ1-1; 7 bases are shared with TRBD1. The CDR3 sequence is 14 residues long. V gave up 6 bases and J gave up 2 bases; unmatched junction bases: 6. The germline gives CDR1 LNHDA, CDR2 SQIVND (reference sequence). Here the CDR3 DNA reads TGTGCCAGTAGCCTAGGACAGGCTAACACTGAAGCTTTCTTT. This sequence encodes CASSLGQANTEAFF.

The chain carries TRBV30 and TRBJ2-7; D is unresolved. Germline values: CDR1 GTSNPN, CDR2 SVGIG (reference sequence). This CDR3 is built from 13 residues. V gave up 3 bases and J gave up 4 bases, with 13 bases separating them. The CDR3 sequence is CAWSRGVGYEQYF. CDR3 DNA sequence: TGTGCCTGGAGCCGAGGTGTGGGTTACGAGCAGTACTTC.

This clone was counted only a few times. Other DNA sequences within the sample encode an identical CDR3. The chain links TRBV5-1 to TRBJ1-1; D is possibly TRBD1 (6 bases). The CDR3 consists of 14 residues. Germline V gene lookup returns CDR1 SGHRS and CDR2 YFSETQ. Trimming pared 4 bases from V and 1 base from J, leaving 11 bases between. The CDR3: CASSLETGNTEAFF. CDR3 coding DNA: TGCGCCAGCAGCCTAGAGACAGGGAACACTGAAGCTTTCTTT.

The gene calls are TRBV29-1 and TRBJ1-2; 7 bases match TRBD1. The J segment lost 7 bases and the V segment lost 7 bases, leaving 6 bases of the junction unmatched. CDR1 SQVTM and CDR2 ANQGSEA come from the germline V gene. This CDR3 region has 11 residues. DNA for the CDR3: TGCAGCGCGCGACAGGGCCGTGGCTACACCTTC. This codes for CSARQGRGYTF.

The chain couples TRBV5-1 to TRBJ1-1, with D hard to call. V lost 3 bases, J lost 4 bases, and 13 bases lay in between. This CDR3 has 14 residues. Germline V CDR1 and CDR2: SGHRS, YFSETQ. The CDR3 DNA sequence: TGCGCCAGCAGCTCAAGCGGGTATCCCACTGAAGCTTTCTTT. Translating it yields CASSSSGYPTEAFF.

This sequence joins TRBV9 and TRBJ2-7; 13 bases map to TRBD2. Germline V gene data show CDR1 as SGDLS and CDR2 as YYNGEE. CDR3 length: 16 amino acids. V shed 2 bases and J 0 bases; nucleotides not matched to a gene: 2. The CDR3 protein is CASSVGLAGHSYEQYF. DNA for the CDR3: TGTGCCAGCAGCGTGGGACTAGCGGGGCACTCCTACGAGCAGTACTTC.

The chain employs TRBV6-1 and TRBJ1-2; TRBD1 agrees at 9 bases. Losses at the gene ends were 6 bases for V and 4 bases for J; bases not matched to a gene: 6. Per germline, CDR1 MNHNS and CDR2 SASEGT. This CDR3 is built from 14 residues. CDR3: CASRWDRVPYGYTF. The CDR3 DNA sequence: TGTGCCAGCAGGTGGGACAGGGTACCCTATGGCTACACCTTC.

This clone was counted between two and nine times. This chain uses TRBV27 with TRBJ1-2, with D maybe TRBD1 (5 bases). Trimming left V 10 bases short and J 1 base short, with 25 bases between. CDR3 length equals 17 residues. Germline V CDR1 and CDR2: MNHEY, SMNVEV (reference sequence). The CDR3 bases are TGTGCCAATACCACGGGACTGAAGGCGACGCTTAACTATGGCTACACCTTC. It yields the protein CANTTGLKATLNYGYTF.

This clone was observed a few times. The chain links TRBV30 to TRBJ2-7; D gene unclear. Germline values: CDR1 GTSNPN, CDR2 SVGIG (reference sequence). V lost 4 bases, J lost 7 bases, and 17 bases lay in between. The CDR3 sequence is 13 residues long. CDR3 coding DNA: TGTGCCTGGATTGAACTGACTTACGGGGAGCAGTACTTC. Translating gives CAWIELTYGEQYF.

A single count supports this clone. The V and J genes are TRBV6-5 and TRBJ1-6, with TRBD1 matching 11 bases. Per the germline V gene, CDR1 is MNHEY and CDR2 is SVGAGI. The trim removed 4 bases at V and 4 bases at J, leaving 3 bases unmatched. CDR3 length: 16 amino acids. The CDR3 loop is CASSSGTGGYNSPLHF. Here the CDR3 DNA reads TGTGCCAGCAGTTCCGGGACAGGGGGGTATAATTCACCCCTCCACTTT.

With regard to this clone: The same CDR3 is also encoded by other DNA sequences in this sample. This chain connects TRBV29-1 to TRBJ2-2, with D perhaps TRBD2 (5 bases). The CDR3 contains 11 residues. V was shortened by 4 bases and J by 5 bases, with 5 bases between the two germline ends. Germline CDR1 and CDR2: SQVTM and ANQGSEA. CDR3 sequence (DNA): TGCAGCGTTGGAGGGACCGGGGAGCTGTTTTTT. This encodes CSVGGTGELFF.

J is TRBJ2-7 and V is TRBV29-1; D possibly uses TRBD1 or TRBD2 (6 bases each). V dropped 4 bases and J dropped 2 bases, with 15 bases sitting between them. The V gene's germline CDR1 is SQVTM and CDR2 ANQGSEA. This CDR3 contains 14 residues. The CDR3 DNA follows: TGCAGCGTTGCACCCGCGGGACACCCCTACGAGCAGTACTTC. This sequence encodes CSVAPAGHPYEQYF.

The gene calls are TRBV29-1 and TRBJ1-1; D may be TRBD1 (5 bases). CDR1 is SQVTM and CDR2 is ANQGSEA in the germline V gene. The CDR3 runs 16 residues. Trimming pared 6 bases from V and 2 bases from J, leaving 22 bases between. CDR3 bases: TGCAGCGTGGGCGCTCCCCCGGGGCAGTCCAACACTGAAGCTTTCTTT. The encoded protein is CSVGAPPGQSNTEAFF.

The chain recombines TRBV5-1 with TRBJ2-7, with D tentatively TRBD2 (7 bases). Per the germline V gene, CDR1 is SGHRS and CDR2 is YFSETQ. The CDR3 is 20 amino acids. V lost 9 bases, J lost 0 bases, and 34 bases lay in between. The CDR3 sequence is CANASDGGGGSKRDSYEQYF. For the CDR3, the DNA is TGCGCCAACGCCTCAGACGGAGGGGGAGGGTCGAAAAGGGACTCCTACGAGCAGTACTTC.

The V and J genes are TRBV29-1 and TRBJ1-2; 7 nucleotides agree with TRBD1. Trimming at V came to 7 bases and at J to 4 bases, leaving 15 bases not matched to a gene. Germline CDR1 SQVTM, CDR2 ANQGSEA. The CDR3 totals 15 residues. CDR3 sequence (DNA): TGCAGCGCCCAAGCCGGGACAGCCACCTCCTATGGCTACACCTTC. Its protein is CSAQAGTATSYGYTF.